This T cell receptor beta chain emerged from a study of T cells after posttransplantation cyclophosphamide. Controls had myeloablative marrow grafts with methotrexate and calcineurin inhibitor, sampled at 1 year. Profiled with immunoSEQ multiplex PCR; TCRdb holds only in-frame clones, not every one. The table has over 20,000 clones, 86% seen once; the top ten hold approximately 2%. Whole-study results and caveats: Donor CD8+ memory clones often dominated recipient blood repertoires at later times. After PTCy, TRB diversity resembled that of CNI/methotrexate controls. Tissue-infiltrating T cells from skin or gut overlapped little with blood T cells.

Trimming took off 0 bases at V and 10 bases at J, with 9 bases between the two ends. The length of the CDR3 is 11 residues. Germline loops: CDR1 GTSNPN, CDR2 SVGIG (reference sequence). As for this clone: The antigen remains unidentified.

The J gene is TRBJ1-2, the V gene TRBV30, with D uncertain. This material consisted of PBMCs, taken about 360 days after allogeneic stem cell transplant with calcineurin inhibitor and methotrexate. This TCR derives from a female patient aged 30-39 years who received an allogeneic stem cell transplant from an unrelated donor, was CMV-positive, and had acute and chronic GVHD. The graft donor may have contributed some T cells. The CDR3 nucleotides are TGTGCCTGGAGTGTACGTAGCGTCTACACCTTC. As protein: CAWSVRSVYTF.